This entry concerns a single TCR beta chain. Germline V gives CDR1 MNHEY, CDR2 SMNVEV (reference sequence). The CDR3 extends over 14 amino acids. The V gene lost 2 bases and the J gene lost 10 bases, with 14 bases spanning the gap. This entry is derived from a study of blood T cell repertoires in COVID-19. Looking at the study overall: There were acute and convalescent COVID-19 samples, and they came from the United States, Italy and Spain. From T cells, B-cell-depleted T cells, or PBMCs came the material, which was cDNA or gDNA.

Original methodology: Reference gene primer amplification gave nucleated cell count estimates. Method: immunoSEQ multiplex PCR; TCRdb's copy keeps in-frame clones and lacks some. D and trimming come from the DNA, and the V and J calls and clone size come from that table. The data contain about 160,000 clones, about 85% of them singletons. Sequences were obtained from peripheral blood. The sequence was obtained from a man aged 65 to 85 who had recovered from COVID-19. V gene TRBV27 combines with J gene TRBJ1-4; a weak D match, TRBD1 (6 bases). CDR3 sequence: CASSLGQNLGKLFF. The CDR3 bases are TGTGCCAGCAGTTTAGGACAGAACCTGGGAAAACTGTTTTTT.